Sequencing of this T cell receptor (beta chain) was carried out in a study of spatial heterogeneity in lung cancer. Study results and limitations: The study found ubiquitous expanded tumor TCRs in blood more at resection than follow-up.

Individual TCR cDNA molecules each bore their own unique molecular identifier. One entry per CDR3 protein results from TCRdb running MiXCR on the 5' RACE reads. Found here are about 7,000 distinct CDR3 sequences, 6.5% to 9% of them singletons; the top ten hold 60% to 85%. CDR1 and CDR2 from the germline V gene are DFQATT and SNEGSKA (reference sequence). The CDR3 contains 12 residues. V lost 6 bases to trimming and J lost 4 bases; unmatched junction nucleotides: 5. Time point described: sample taken at primary tumor resection. The 72 donors had untreated early-stage non-small cell lung cancer. From tumor, nontumor lung or frozen PBMC, whole RNA was taken unsorted for sequencing. This clonotype came up many times. Its matching antigen is unknown.

The chain joins TRBV20-1 to TRBJ2-5, with 7 bases fitting TRBD1. The source was PBMCs, collected at surgery. This TCR came from a male donor with early-stage non-small cell lung cancer. The CDR3 spells CSARQGRETQYF. CDR3 bases: TGCAGTGCAAGACAGGGTCGAGAGACCCAGTACTTC.